The following is a T cell receptor beta chain sequence with its context. The antigen is not known. The V gene lost 3 bases and the J gene lost 5 bases, with 13 bases spanning the gap. The CDR3 covers 13 residues. Germline CDR1 and CDR2: DFQATT and SNEGSKA (reference sequence). This specimen belongs to a study of post-analysis software for immune sequencing data. Study-wide background: The cohort encompassed relapsing-remitting, secondary progressive and progressive-relapsing multiple sclerosis disease courses.

Prepared libraries of TCR beta cDNA carried unique molecular identifiers. When about 1 to 11 million T cells were used, they gave some 540,000 cDNA molecules. TCRdb reanalysed the PCR reads using MiXCR and keeps one entry per CDR3 protein. In the table there are about 770,000 distinct CDR3 sequences, 46% of which are singletons. The study's findings and limits: When compared against controls, multiple sclerosis patients showed significantly lower normalized Chao1 diversity. Patients showed TRBV5-6, TRBV5-1 and TRBV20-1 among five TRBV segments more frequent than in controls. By F measure, samples from a shared preparation batch strongly co-clustered.

The clonotype comes from a girl aged 5-17 years with multiple sclerosis. Sequencing input: blood. The V and J genes are TRBV20-1 and TRBJ2-5; TRBD1 or TRBD2 may be the D gene (5 bases each). The CDR3 sequence is CSASQRREETQYF. Here the CDR3 DNA reads TGCAGTGCTAGTCAGCGCAGGGAGGAGACCCAGTACTTC.